This T cell receptor beta chain comes out of a study of T cell changes during pregnancy in multiple sclerosis. Germline values: CDR1 MNHEY, CDR2 SMNVEV (reference sequence). CDR3 length: 14 residues. Trimming removed 0 bases from V and 5 bases from J, with 11 bases in between. Profiling relied on immunoSEQ multiplex PCR, and the TCRdb table lists in-frame clones only, not all of them. There are under 60,000 clones in the sample; 85% to 95% occur only once, and 0.2% to 0.3% lies in the top ten. The sequencing used CD4+ T cells from peripheral blood mononuclear cells, collected in the third trimester of pregnancy. The V call is TRBV27, the J call TRBJ2-7; possible D gene TRBD2, 6 bases. The sequence was collected from a female donor with multiple sclerosis, enrolled in a pregnancy study. The CDR3 protein is CASSLSGRPNEQYF. CDR3 in DNA: TGTGCCAGCAGTTTATCCGGGAGACCCAACGAGCAGTACTTC.